This T cell receptor (beta chain) is drawn from a study of Ad26.COV2.S vaccination and SARS-CoV-2 variants. The method was immunoSEQ multiplex PCR; TCRdb's version includes in-frame clones alone and lacks a portion of them. The table records under 600,000 clones, 80% to 90% of them present only once. Treatment in this sample: around 19 received Ad26.COV2.S at low or high dose, single or two shots; roughly five received placebo; per-sample allocation not given. Sampling happened 63 days after the first vaccine or placebo injection. V lost 4 bases and J lost 6, with 13 bases in between. Germline-derived CDR1 and CDR2 are SGHRS and YFSETQ. This CDR3 comprises 14 residues.

The chain carries TRBV5-1 and TRBJ2-2; D tentatively fits TRBD1 or TRBD2 (5 bases each). This clonotype was sampled from a person aged 18 to 65 who received the Ad26.COV2.S COVID-19 vaccine or a placebo. This specimen consisted of peripheral blood, obtained in a trial of Ad26.COV2.S vaccine versus placebo. DNA for the CDR3: TGCGCCAGCAGCCCGAGGGGTGTGGCCGGGGAGCTGTTTTTT. This gives the protein CASSPRGVAGELFF.